Detailed here is one T cell receptor beta chain. Produced via immunoSEQ multiplex PCR; TCRdb's table is partial and in-frame only. The table shows tens of thousands of clones, with about 89% occurring only once. These data are taken from a study of T cell changes during pregnancy in multiple sclerosis. The receptor was isolated from a female donor with multiple sclerosis, enrolled in a pregnancy study. The source material was peripheral blood, sampled after pregnancy.

The chain's CDR3 is CASSMGASGGSTDTQYF. The CDR3 coding sequence is TGTGCCAGTAGTATGGGAGCTAGCGGGGGAAGCACAGATACGCAGTATTTT. The rearrangement uses TRBV19 and TRBJ2-3; 10 bases match TRBD2. V was pared by 3 bases and J by 0 bases, with 6 bases of the junction left unmatched. The CDR3 consists of 17 residues. CDR1 and CDR2 (germline): LNHDA, SQIVND (reference sequence).